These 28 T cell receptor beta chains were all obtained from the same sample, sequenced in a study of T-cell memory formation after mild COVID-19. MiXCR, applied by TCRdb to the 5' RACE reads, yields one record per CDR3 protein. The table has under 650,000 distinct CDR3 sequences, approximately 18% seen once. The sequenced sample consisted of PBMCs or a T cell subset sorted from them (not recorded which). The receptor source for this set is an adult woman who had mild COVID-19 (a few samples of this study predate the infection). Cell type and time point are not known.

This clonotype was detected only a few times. For the CDR3, the DNA is TGCGCCAGCAGCTTGGGGCTAGCGGCGGTGAATGAGCAGTTCTTC. Translating it yields CASSLGLAAVNEQFF. The chain is built from TRBV5-1 and TRBJ2-1, with 7 bases lining up with TRBD2. The CDR3 is 15 amino acids. J was trimmed by 7 bases and V by 0 bases; bases with no gene match: 7. CDR1 and CDR2 (germline): SGHRS, YFSETQ. The full variable domain, completed using reference TRBV5-1 and TRBJ2-1, is KAGVTQTPRYLIKTRGQQVTLSCSPISGHRSVSWYQQTPGQGLQFLFEYFSETQRNKGNFPGRFSGRQFSNSRSEMNVSTLELGDSALYLCASSLGLAAVNEQFFGPGTRLTVL.

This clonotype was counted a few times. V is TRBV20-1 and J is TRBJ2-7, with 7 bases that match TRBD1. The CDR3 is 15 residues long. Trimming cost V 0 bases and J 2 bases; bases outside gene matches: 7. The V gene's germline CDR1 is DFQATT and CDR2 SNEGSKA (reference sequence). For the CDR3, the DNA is TGCAGTGCTAGAGATTCCACGGGGACAGCCTACGAGCAGTACTTC. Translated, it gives CSARDSTGTAYEQYF.

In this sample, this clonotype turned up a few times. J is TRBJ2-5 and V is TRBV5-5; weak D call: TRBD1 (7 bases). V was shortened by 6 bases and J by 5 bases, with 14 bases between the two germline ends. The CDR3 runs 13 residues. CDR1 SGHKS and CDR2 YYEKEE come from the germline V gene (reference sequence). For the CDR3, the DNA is TGTGCCAGCACCACCAGGGGGGTCGAGACCCAGTACTTC. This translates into CASTTRGVETQYF.

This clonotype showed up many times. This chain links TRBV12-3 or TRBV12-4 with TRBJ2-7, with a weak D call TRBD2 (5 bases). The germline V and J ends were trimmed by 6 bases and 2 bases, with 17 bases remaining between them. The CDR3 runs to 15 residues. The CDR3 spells CASSPFPDGTYEQYF. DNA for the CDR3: TGTGCCAGCAGCCCATTCCCGGACGGGACCTACGAGCAGTACTTC.

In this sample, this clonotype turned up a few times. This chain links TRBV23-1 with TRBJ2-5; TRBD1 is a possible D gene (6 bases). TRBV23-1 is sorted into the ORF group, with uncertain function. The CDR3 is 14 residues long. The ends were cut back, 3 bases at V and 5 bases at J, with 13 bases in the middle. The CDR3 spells CASSHPGHRETQYF. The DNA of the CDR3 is TGCGCCAGCAGTCACCCGGGACATAGGGAGACCCAGTACTTC.

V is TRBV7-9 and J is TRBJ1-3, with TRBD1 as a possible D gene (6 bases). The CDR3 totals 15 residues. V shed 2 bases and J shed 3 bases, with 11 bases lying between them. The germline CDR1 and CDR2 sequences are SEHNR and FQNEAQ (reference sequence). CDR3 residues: CASSLRGNLGNTIYF. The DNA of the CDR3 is TGTGCCAGCAGCTTAAGGGGGAACCTTGGAAACACCATATATTTT.

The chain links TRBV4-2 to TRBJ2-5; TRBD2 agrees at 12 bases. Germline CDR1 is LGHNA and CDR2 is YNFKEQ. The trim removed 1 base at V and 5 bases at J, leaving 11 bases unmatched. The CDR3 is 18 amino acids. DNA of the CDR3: TGTGCCAGCAGCCAAGCGGGCCCCCTAGCGGGAGGGTGGGAGACCCAGTACTTC. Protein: CASSQAGPLAGGWETQYF.

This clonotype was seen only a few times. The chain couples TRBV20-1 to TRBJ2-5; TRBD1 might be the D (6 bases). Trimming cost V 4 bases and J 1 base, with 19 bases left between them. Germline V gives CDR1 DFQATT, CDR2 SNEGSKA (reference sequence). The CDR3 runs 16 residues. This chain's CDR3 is CSATRDTENPQETQYF. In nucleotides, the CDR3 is TGCAGTGCTACCCGGGACACAGAGAATCCCCAAGAGACCCAGTACTTC.

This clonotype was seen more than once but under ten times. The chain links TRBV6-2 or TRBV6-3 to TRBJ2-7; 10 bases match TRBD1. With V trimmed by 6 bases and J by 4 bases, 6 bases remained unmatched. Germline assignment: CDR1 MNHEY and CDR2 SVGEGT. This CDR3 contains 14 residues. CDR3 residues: CASRATGGRYEQYF. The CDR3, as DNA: TGTGCCAGCAGAGCGACAGGGGGCAGGTACGAGCAGTACTTC.

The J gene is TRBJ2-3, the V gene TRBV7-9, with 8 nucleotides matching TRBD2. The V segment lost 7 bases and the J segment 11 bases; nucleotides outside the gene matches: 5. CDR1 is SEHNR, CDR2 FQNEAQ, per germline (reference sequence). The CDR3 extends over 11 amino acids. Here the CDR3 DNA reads TGTGCCAGCACTCCGGGGGGGGTGCAGTATTTT. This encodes CASTPGGVQYF.

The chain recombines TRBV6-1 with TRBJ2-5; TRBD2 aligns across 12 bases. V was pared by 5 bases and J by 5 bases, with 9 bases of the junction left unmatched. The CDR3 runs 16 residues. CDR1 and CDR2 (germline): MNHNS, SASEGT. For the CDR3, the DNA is TGTGCCAGCAGTCCTTCTAGCGGGAGGGCCCGGGAGACCCAGTACTTC. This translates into CASSPSSGRARETQYF.

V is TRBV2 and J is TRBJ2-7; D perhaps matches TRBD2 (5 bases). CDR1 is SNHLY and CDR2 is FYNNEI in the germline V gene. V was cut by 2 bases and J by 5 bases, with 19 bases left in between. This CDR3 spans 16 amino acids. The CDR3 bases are TGTGCCAGCAGTGAATCCATCGCGGGCCCTTACGACGAGCAGTACTTC. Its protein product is CASSESIAGPYDEQYF.

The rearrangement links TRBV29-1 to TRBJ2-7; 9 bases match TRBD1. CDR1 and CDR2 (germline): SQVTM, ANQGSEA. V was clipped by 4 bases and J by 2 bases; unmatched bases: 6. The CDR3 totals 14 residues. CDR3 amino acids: CSVGDGQGTYEQYF. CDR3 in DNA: TGCAGCGTTGGAGATGGACAGGGGACCTACGAGCAGTACTTC.

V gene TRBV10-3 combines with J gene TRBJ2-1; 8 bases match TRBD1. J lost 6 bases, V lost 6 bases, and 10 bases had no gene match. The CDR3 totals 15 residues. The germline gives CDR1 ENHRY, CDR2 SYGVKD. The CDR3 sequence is CAISSVATGVNEQFF. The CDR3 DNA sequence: TGTGCCATCAGCTCAGTCGCGACAGGGGTCAATGAGCAGTTCTTC.

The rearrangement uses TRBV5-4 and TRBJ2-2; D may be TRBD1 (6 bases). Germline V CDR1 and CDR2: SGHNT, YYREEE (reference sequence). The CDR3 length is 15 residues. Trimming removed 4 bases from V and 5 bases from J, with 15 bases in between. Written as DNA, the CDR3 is TGTGCCAGCAGCCACCCAGGGGATGGGACCGGGGAGCTGTTTTTT. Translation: CASSHPGDGTGELFF.

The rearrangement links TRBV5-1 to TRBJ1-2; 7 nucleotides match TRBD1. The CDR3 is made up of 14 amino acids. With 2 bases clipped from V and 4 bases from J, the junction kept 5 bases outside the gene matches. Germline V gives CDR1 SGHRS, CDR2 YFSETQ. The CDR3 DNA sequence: TGCGCCAGCAGCTTTACAGGGGCCCTCTATGGCTACACCTTC. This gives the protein CASSFTGALYGYTF.

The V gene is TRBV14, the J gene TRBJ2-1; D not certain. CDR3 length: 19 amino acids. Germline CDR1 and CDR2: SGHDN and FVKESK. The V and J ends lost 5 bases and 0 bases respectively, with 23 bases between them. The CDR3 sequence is CASSARPVKTGSSYNEQFF. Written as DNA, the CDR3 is TGTGCCAGCAGCGCCCGCCCTGTTAAGACGGGTAGCTCCTACAATGAGCAGTTCTTC.

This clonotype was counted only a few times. CDR3 sequence: CASSIHFTGELFF. The CDR3, as DNA: TGTGCCAGCAGTATCCATTTCACCGGGGAGCTGTTTTTT. This sequence joins TRBV12-3 or TRBV12-4 and TRBJ2-2; D gene unclear. Trimming shortened V by 5 bases and J by 4 bases, and 8 bases separated the two germline ends. This CDR3 has 13 amino acids.

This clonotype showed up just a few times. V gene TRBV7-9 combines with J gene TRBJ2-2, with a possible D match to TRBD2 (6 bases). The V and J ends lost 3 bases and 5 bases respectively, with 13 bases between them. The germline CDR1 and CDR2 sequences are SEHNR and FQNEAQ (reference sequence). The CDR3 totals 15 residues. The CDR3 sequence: CASSFTAGGTGELFF. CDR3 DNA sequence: TGTGCCAGCAGCTTCACCGCCGGAGGGACCGGGGAGCTGTTTTTT.

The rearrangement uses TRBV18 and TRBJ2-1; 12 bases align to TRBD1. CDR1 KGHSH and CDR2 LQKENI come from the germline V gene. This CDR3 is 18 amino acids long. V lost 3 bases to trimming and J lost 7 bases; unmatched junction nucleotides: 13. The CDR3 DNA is TGTGCCAGCTCACCGAGGCGCCCGGGACAGGGGGCGGGTAATGAGCAGTTCTTC. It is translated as CASSPRRPGQGAGNEQFF.

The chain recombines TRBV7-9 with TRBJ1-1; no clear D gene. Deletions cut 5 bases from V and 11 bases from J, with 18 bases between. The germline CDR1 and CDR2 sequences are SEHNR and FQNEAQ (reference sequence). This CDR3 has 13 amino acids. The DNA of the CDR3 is TGTGCCAGCAGCCCACCCCACCCCGACGGTGCTTTCTTT. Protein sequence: CASSPPHPDGAFF.

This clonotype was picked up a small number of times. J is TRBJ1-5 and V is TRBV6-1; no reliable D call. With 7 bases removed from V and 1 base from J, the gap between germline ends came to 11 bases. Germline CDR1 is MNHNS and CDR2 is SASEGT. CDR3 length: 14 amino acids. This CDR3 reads CASNPRLSNQPQHF. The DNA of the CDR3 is TGTGCCAGCAATCCCCGGCTAAGCAATCAGCCCCAGCATTTT.

The CDR3, as DNA: TGTGCCACCAGCAGACAATTTGGAGCGGAGTTAACAGATACGCAGTATTTT. As protein: CATSRQFGAELTDTQYF. V gene TRBV15 combines with J gene TRBJ2-3, with D maybe TRBD2 (5 bases). In germline, CDR1 is LNHNV, CDR2 YYDKDF (reference sequence). The CDR3 covers 17 residues. V dropped 2 bases and J dropped 3 bases, with 18 bases sitting between them.

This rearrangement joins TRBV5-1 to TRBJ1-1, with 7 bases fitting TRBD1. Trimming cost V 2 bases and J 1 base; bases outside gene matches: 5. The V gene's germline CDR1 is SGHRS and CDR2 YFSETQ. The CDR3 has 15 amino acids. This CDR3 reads CASSLTGATNTEAFF. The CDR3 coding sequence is TGCGCCAGCAGCTTAACAGGGGCCACGAACACTGAAGCTTTCTTT.

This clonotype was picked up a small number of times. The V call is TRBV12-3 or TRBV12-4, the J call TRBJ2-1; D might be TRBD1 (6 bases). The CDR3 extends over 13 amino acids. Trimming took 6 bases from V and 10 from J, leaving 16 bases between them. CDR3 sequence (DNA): TGTGCCAGCAGCCTGGCCCGGGACACCGAGCAGTTCTTC. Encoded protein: CASSLARDTEQFF.

The CDR3 here is CSARGLAGITFTDTQYF. In DNA form, the CDR3 reads TGCAGTGCTAGAGGTCTAGCGGGGATCACTTTCACAGATACGCAGTATTTT. J is TRBJ2-3 and V is TRBV20-1; 9 bases map to TRBD2. J lost 2 bases, V lost 1 base, and 10 bases had no gene match. The CDR3 consists of 17 residues. Germline V gives CDR1 DFQATT, CDR2 SNEGSKA (reference sequence).

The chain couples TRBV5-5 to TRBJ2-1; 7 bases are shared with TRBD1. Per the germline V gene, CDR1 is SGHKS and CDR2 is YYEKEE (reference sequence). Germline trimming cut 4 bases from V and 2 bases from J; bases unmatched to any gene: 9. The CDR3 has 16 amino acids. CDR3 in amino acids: CASSVGTVLTYNEQFF. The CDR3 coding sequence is TGTGCCAGCAGCGTCGGGACAGTCCTAACCTACAATGAGCAGTTCTTC.

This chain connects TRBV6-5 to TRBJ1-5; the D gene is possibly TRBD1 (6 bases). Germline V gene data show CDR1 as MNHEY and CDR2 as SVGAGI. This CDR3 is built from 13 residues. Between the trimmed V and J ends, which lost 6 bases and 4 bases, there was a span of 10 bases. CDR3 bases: TGTGCCAGCAGCGCAGGGGTGAATCAGCCCCAGCATTTT. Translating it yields CASSAGVNQPQHF.